Below are 30 T cell receptor beta chains sequenced from a single sample in a study of blood T cell repertoires in COVID-19. Clones were read by immunoSEQ multiplex PCR, and TCRdb kept only the in-frame ones, dropping some. The data contain roughly 120,000 clones, 75% to 90% of them singletons. Sequenced input: peripheral blood. The receptors originated from a man aged 25-45 years with acute or convalescent COVID-19.

This clone has only a few counts. The rearrangement joins TRBV19 to TRBJ2-5; D is unclear. This CDR3 comprises 12 residues. Trimming removed 7 bases at V and 7 bases at J, with 13 bases between. Per germline, CDR1 LNHDA and CDR2 SQIVND (reference sequence). In DNA, the CDR3 is TGTGCCAGTATCCCGCAGGCTGGGACCCAGTACTTC. This sequence encodes CASIPQAGTQYF.

This clone showed up just once. The rearrangement links TRBV2 to TRBJ1-1; D might be TRBD1 (6 bases). The V gene lost 4 bases and the J gene lost 2 bases, with 11 bases spanning the gap. From germline, CDR1 is SNHLY and CDR2 FYNNEI. The length of the CDR3 is 14 residues. The CDR3 reads CASSARGGNTEAFF. The CDR3 DNA is TGTGCCAGCAGTGCCAGGGGTGGCAACACTGAAGCTTTCTTT.

The rearrangement uses TRBV7-8 and TRBJ2-3; 9 nucleotides match TRBD2. CDR3 size: 18 residues. With 4 bases clipped from V and 3 bases from J, the junction kept 14 bases outside the gene matches. Looked up from germline, CDR1 is SGHVS and CDR2 is FQNEAQ. CDR3 amino acids: CASSSGVSAGGPTDTQYF. DNA for the CDR3: TGTGCCAGCAGCTCGGGGGTTTCGGCGGGGGGGCCGACAGATACGCAGTATTTT.

The rearrangement joins TRBV6-1 to TRBJ2-3, with D possibly matching TRBD2 (7 bases). Trimming took 3 bases from V and 3 from J, leaving 13 bases between them. CDR3 length equals 15 residues. Germline values: CDR1 MNHNS, CDR2 SASEGT. Here the CDR3 DNA reads TGTGCCAGCAGTGAGGGGGGGGCCTTTACAGATACGCAGTATTTT. Its protein is CASSEGGAFTDTQYF.

The chain carries TRBV5-1 and TRBJ2-5; 12 nucleotides agree with TRBD2. The CDR3 spans 15 residues. V lost 3 bases to trimming and J lost 2 bases; unmatched junction nucleotides: 2. The V gene's germline CDR1 is SGHRS and CDR2 YFSETQ. CDR3 residues: CASSSLAGGQETQYF. The CDR3, as DNA: TGCGCCAGCAGCTCACTAGCGGGAGGACAAGAGACCCAGTACTTC. Full variable domain (missing parts from reference TRBV5-1 and TRBJ2-5): KAGVTQTPRYLIKTRGQQVTLSCSPISGHRSVSWYQQTPGQGLQFLFEYFSETQRNKGNFPGRFSGRQFSNSRSEMNVSTLELGDSALYLCASSSLAGGQETQYFGPGTRLLVL.

The chain uses TRBV5-6 and TRBJ2-3; TRBD2 aligns across 7 bases. Per the germline V gene, CDR1 is SGHDT and CDR2 is YYEEEE. J was trimmed by 3 bases and V by 4 bases; bases with no gene match: 11. The CDR3 has 16 residues. The CDR3 loop is CASSHIPGLLTDTQYF. DNA for the CDR3: TGTGCCAGCAGCCATATACCGGGACTATTGACAGATACGCAGTATTTT.

The chain recombines TRBV3-1 (or the pseudogene TRBV3-2) with TRBJ2-1, with a possible D match to TRBD1 (5 bases). Germline V gives CDR1 LGHDT, CDR2 YNNKEL (reference sequence). This CDR3 spans 16 amino acids. The V end was cut by 0 bases, the J end by 1 base, with 10 bases between. The CDR3 DNA reads as TGTGCCAGCAGCCAAGAATACAGGCATTCCTACAATGAGCAGTTCTTC. Protein product: CASSQEYRHSYNEQFF.

The chain couples TRBV7-9 to TRBJ1-1; 8 nucleotides line up with TRBD1. V dropped 6 bases and J dropped 4; count of bases not matched to a gene: 7. This CDR3 spans 14 amino acids. Germline CDR1 is SEHNR and CDR2 is FQNEAQ (reference sequence). The CDR3 here is CASSETGGSTEAFF. The DNA for the CDR3 is TGTGCCAGCAGTGAAACAGGGGGGTCCACTGAAGCTTTCTTT.

V gene TRBV7-2 combines with J gene TRBJ2-7; TRBD1 agrees at 7 bases. There are 15 residues in the CDR3. CDR1 is SGHTA and CDR2 is FQGNSA in the germline V gene. J lost 1 base, V lost 0 bases, and 3 bases had no gene match. CDR3 sequence (DNA): TGTGCCAGCAGCTTAGCCCCGGGACAGTCCTACGAGCAGTACTTC. This codes for CASSLAPGQSYEQYF. The variable domain in full, completed from reference TRBV7-2 and TRBJ2-7, reads GAGVSQSPSNKVTEKGKDVELRCDPISGHTALYWYRQSLGQGLEFLIYFQGNSAPDKSGLPSDRFSAERTGGSVSTLTIQRTQQEDSAVYLCASSLAPGQSYEQYFGPGTRLTVT.

V usage is TRBV6-5 and J usage is TRBJ1-6; perhaps TRBD1 as D (5 bases). The germline gives CDR1 MNHEY, CDR2 SVGAGI. Trimming removed 10 bases from V and 7 bases from J, with 17 bases in between. This CDR3 spans 14 amino acids. CDR3 coding DNA: TGTGCCACCAACCGTCGACCAGGGAATTCACCCCTCCACTTT. Its protein product is CATNRRPGNSPLHF.

The CDR3 here is CAIRVTENTEAFF. The CDR3 nucleotides read TGTGCCATCAGGGTAACAGAGAACACTGAAGCTTTCTTT. The chain employs TRBV10-3 and TRBJ1-1; no clear D gene. Trimming took 6 bases from V and 1 from J, leaving 9 bases between them. The CDR3 is made up of 13 amino acids. Germline-derived CDR1 and CDR2 are ENHRY and SYGVKD.

V usage is TRBV5-6 and J usage is TRBJ2-2, with 8 bases aligning to TRBD1. With 4 bases clipped from V and 7 bases from J, the junction kept 12 bases outside the gene matches. Germline CDR1 and CDR2: SGHDT and YYEEEE. This CDR3 is 16 amino acids long. CDR3 residues: CASSPWTGRLVGELFF. For the CDR3, the DNA is TGTGCCAGCAGCCCGTGGACAGGGCGGCTCGTCGGGGAGCTGTTTTTT.

V usage is TRBV6-6 and J usage is TRBJ2-7, with TRBD1 matching over 9 bases. V lost 4 bases, J lost 6 bases, and 10 bases stayed unmatched. The germline V gene encodes CDR1 MNHNY and CDR2 SVGAGI (reference sequence). The CDR3 consists of 15 residues. The DNA of the CDR3 is TGTGCCAGCAGTTTATCGCCGGGACAGGGATCCGAGCAGTACTTC. Its translation: CASSLSPGQGSEQYF.

In this sample, this clone turned up a few times. This rearrangement joins TRBV7-3 to TRBJ1-2; 11 positions match TRBD1. Germline V lookup: CDR1 SGHTA, CDR2 FQGTGA. The CDR3 contains 15 residues. The ends lost 6 bases at V and 6 bases at J; junction bases unmatched: 9. CDR3 in DNA: TGTGCCAGCAGTCGCAGGGACAGGGGGTTGGATGGCTACACCTTC. Its protein is CASSRRDRGLDGYTF.

This clone has just a few counts. V and J are TRBV6-5 and TRBJ1-5; possibly TRBD1 for D (6 bases). The CDR3 contains 14 residues. Deletions cut 6 bases from V and 3 bases from J, with 12 bases between. Germline CDR1 and CDR2: MNHEY and SVGAGI. The CDR3 bases are TGTGCCAGCAGCTTGGACAGTCACAATCAGCCCCAGCATTTT. This gives the protein CASSLDSHNQPQHF.

The CDR3 reads CASSPTGQGDEQFF. The CDR3, as DNA: TGTGCCAGCAGCCCCACCGGGCAGGGGGATGAGCAGTTCTTC. This sequence joins TRBV3-1 (or the pseudogene TRBV3-2) and TRBJ2-1, with TRBD1 identical over 7 bases. The CDR3 spans 14 residues. The J segment lost 8 bases and the V segment lost 4 bases, leaving 8 bases of the junction unmatched. Germline loops: CDR1 LGHDT, CDR2 YNNKEL (reference sequence).

This chain uses TRBV5-1 with TRBJ2-5; 12 bases map to TRBD2. Germline V gene lookup returns CDR1 SGHRS and CDR2 YFSETQ. The V segment lost 2 bases and the J segment 6 bases; nucleotides outside the gene matches: 8. The CDR3 loop spans 16 amino acids. The CDR3 nucleotides are TGCGCCAGCAGCTTCTCTAGCGGGAGGGCCGACAAGACCCAGTACTTC. Protein product: CASSFSSGRADKTQYF.

The gene calls are TRBV3-1 (or the pseudogene TRBV3-2) and TRBJ2-3; D remains ambiguous. This CDR3 has 15 residues. V dropped 2 bases and J dropped 0 bases, with 9 bases sitting between them. CDR1 LGHDT and CDR2 YNNKEL come from the germline V gene (reference sequence). The CDR3 region is CASSQFPLSTDTQYF. As DNA, the CDR3 is TGTGCCAGCAGCCAATTTCCTCTTAGCACAGATACGCAGTATTTT.

The V call is TRBV3-1 (or the pseudogene TRBV3-2), the J call TRBJ2-1; D is perhaps TRBD2 (6 bases). This CDR3 has 14 amino acids. Trimming pared 0 bases from V and 6 bases from J, leaving 9 bases between. Germline V gene lookup returns CDR1 LGHDT and CDR2 YNNKEL (reference sequence). The CDR3 region is CASSQEAGRNEQFF. The CDR3 nucleotides are TGTGCCAGCAGCCAAGAGGCGGGGCGCAATGAGCAGTTCTTC.

This chain joins TRBV5-6 and TRBJ1-5; D is uncertain. Germline V gene lookup returns CDR1 SGHDT and CDR2 YYEEEE. Between the trimmed V and J ends, which lost 4 bases and 3 bases, there was a span of 17 bases. The length of the CDR3 is 16 residues. The CDR3 region has the DNA TGTGCCAGCAGCGGGTCGACTTGGAGGTCCAATCAGCCCCAGCATTTT. Its protein product is CASSGSTWRSNQPQHF.

This chain links TRBV11-3 with TRBJ2-1; TRBD2 might be the D (5 bases). The V end was cut by 3 bases, the J end by 9 bases, with 9 bases between. The CDR3 spans 12 residues. Germline V gene lookup returns CDR1 SGHNT and CDR2 YENEEA. The CDR3 sequence: CASSFAGGEQFF. CDR3 bases: TGTGCCAGCAGCTTCGCCGGAGGTGAGCAGTTCTTC.

The rearrangement uses TRBV5-6 and TRBJ1-2; weak D call: TRBD1 (6 bases). CDR1 SGHDT and CDR2 YYEEEE come from the germline V gene. Trimming shortened V by 4 bases and J by 6 bases, and 19 bases separated the two germline ends. This CDR3 comprises 15 residues. The CDR3 nucleotides read TGTGCCAGCAGCGGATCGACAGGAGTAGGGGATGGCTACACCTTC. It encodes CASSGSTGVGDGYTF. The variable domain in full, with the rest retrieved from reference TRBV5-6 and TRBJ1-2, is DAGVTQSPTHLIKTRGQQVTLRCSPKSGHDTVSWYQQALGQGPQFIFQYYEEEERQRGNFPDRFSGHQFPNYSSELNVNALLLGDSALYLCASSGSTGVGDGYTFGSGTRLTVV.

The genes are TRBV11-2 and TRBJ1-2; a possible D gene is TRBD1 (6 bases). Germline CDR1 SGHAT, CDR2 FQNNGV. V shed 2 bases and J shed 2 bases, with 21 bases lying between them. The CDR3 contains 18 residues. CDR3 DNA sequence: TGTGCCAGCAGCTTAACGCCGAACAGCAATACAGGGAACTATGGCTACACCTTC. This sequence encodes CASSLTPNSNTGNYGYTF.

This chain joins TRBV5-1 and TRBJ2-2; a weak D match, TRBD1 (5 bases). The germline V gene encodes CDR1 SGHRS and CDR2 YFSETQ. This CDR3 region has 15 residues. Trimming pared 4 bases from V and 5 bases from J, leaving 15 bases between. This chain's CDR3 is CASSPRAGSTGELFF. CDR3 nucleotides: TGCGCCAGCAGCCCCAGGGCCGGTTCTACCGGGGAGCTGTTTTTT.

The rearrangement joins TRBV5-4 to TRBJ2-1; tentative D call: TRBD2 (5 bases). The CDR3 sequence is 15 residues long. Per the germline V gene, CDR1 is SGHNT and CDR2 is YYREEE (reference sequence). Trimming stripped 0 bases from V and 6 bases from J, with 13 bases between. The DNA of the CDR3 is TGTGCCAGCAGCTTGGCGGCTAGCTCCGGCAATGAGCAGTTCTTC. Translation: CASSLAASSGNEQFF.

V is TRBV7-2 and J is TRBJ2-3, with 8 bases identical to TRBD2. The length of the CDR3 is 13 residues. Germline V lookup: CDR1 SGHTA, CDR2 FQGNSA. J was trimmed by 5 bases and V by 5 bases; bases with no gene match: 3. The CDR3, as DNA: TGTGCCAGCAGCCCCCGGGGGGGAGATACGCAGTATTTT. It specifies CASSPRGGDTQYF.

This rearrangement joins TRBV3-1 (or the pseudogene TRBV3-2) to TRBJ2-5; the D gene is possibly TRBD1 (6 bases). The germline V gene encodes CDR1 LGHDT and CDR2 YNNKEL (reference sequence). There are 14 residues in the CDR3. Trimming cost V 4 bases and J 5 bases, with 14 bases left between them. The CDR3 coding sequence is TGTGCCAGCAGCCCCAGGGGTATCGGGGAGACCCAGTACTTC. Translation gives CASSPRGIGETQYF.

This clone was observed a handful of times. The chain uses TRBV12-3 or TRBV12-4 and TRBJ2-1; weak D call: TRBD1 (5 bases). The CDR3 is made up of 12 amino acids. V was shortened by 5 bases and J by 9 bases, with 11 bases between the two germline ends. This CDR3 reads CASSPQGTEQFF. The CDR3 DNA sequence: TGTGCCAGCAGTCCCCAGGGAACTGAGCAGTTCTTC.

This chain joins TRBV30 and TRBJ1-4; 9 bases agree with TRBD1. CDR3 length equals 15 residues. J lost 4 bases, V lost 0 bases, and 3 bases had no gene match. Germline V gene data show CDR1 as GTSNPN and CDR2 as SVGIG (reference sequence). The CDR3, as DNA: TGTGCCTGGAGTGTAAGGGGACAGGGTAATGAAAAACTGTTTTTT. Its translation: CAWSVRGQGNEKLFF.

This clone was observed once. This chain links TRBV6-5 with TRBJ1-2, with TRBD1 as a possible D gene (6 bases). This CDR3 is built from 14 residues. Germline values: CDR1 MNHEY, CDR2 SVGAGI. V gave up 7 bases and J gave up 2 bases, with 14 bases separating them. CDR3 region: CASNSQGGNYGYTF. The CDR3 bases are TGTGCCAGCAATTCACAGGGCGGCAACTATGGCTACACCTTC.